Listed here are 18 T cell receptor beta chains from one sample, sequenced in a study of spatial heterogeneity in lung cancer. Each CDR3 protein gets one entry after TCRdb re-called the 5' RACE reads with MiXCR. The table shows about 44,000 distinct CDR3 sequences, with roughly an eighth occurring only once. The time point was: sample taken at primary tumor resection. Specimen: PBMCs, collected at surgery. The source is a male donor with early-stage non-small cell lung cancer.

This clonotype was counted only a few times. The chain recombines TRBV4-2 with TRBJ2-1; D could derive from TRBD1 or TRBD2 (5 bases each). Trimming left V 3 bases short and J 0 bases short, with 18 bases between. This CDR3 comprises 18 residues. Germline CDR1 and CDR2: LGHNA and YNFKEQ. CDR3 nucleotides: TGTGCCAGCAGCCACGGGGCAGGTCGCCCGAGCTCCTACAATGAGCAGTTCTTC. This codes for CASSHGAGRPSSYNEQFF.

This rearrangement joins TRBV20-1 to TRBJ2-7, with 9 bases identical to TRBD1. The J segment lost 2 bases and the V segment lost 6 bases, leaving 8 bases of the junction unmatched. Looked up from germline, CDR1 is DFQATT and CDR2 is SNEGSKA (reference sequence). CDR3 size: 14 residues. The CDR3 sequence is CSAILGTGTYEQYF. The CDR3 DNA is TGCAGTGCCATACTCGGGACAGGGACCTACGAGCAGTACTTC.

The chain joins TRBV23-1 to TRBJ2-7; D is perhaps TRBD1 (7 bases). TRBV23-1 qualifies as an ORF whose function is uncertain. This CDR3 is built from 15 residues. Trimming pared 7 bases from V and 3 bases from J, leaving 19 bases between. CDR3 bases: TGCGCCAGCAATTCCCTGCGGGACAGATTCTACGAGCAGTACTTC. Encoded protein: CASNSLRDRFYEQYF.

The CDR3 DNA sequence: TGTGCCAGCAGTTTAATGGGCAATCAGCCCCAGCATTTT. It is translated as CASSLMGNQPQHF. The chain combines TRBV27 with TRBJ1-5; unclear D gene. V dropped 2 bases and J dropped 2 bases, with 4 bases sitting between them. Germline CDR1 and CDR2: MNHEY and SMNVEV (reference sequence). There are 13 residues in the CDR3.

The rearrangement links TRBV7-2 to TRBJ1-1; D remains unclear. This CDR3 contains 13 residues. V lost 3 bases and J lost 6, with 11 bases in between. CDR1 and CDR2 (germline): SGHTA, FQGNSA. The CDR3 sequence: CASSFRTISEAFF. DNA for the CDR3: TGTGCCAGCAGCTTCAGGACCATTTCTGAAGCTTTCTTT.

The genes are TRBV7-9 and TRBJ2-3; 8 bases match TRBD1. The junction had 8 bases not matched to a gene; V was cut back by 2 bases and J by 4 bases. The CDR3 has 16 amino acids. CDR1 and CDR2 from the germline V gene are SEHNR and FQNEAQ (reference sequence). CDR3 region: CASSLRWAGGADTQYF. CDR3 DNA: TGTGCCAGCAGCTTAAGATGGGCAGGGGGCGCAGATACGCAGTATTTT.

The gene calls are TRBV6-5 and TRBJ2-7, with 9 bases fitting TRBD1. The CDR3 is 14 residues long. The J segment lost 4 bases and the V segment lost 7 bases, leaving 8 bases of the junction unmatched. Germline CDR1 is MNHEY and CDR2 is SVGAGI. The CDR3 region has the DNA TGTGCCAGCACCCCGGACAGGGGACGATACGAGCAGTACTTC. Protein product: CASTPDRGRYEQYF.

With regard to this clonotype: Since a much larger clone is just one base distant, this may be a read error. This chain links TRBV6-6 with TRBJ1-1, with unresolved D. V gave up 11 bases and J gave up 1 base, with 14 bases separating them. The CDR3 loop spans 13 amino acids. The germline V gene encodes CDR1 MNHNY and CDR2 SVGAGI (reference sequence). DNA for the CDR3: TGTGCCGGCAACCAGATGAGGAACACTGAAGCTTTCTTT. Translating gives CAGNQMRNTEAFF.

A few counts support this clonotype. The chain links TRBV20-1 to TRBJ2-7; perhaps TRBD2 as D (6 bases). CDR1 is DFQATT, CDR2 SNEGSKA, per germline (reference sequence). The V end lost 5 bases, the J end lost 5 bases, and 19 bases lay between the germline ends. This CDR3 contains 14 residues. The CDR3: CSAGKRTGEDEQYF. The CDR3 nucleotides read TGCAGTGCTGGAAAGAGGACGGGGGAAGACGAGCAGTACTTC.

This clonotype has more than one count but fewer than ten. J is TRBJ1-5 and V is TRBV29-1; 10 bases are a match to TRBD1. Germline trimming cut 4 bases from V and 7 bases from J; bases unmatched to any gene: 7. This CDR3 is 14 amino acids long. Germline CDR1 reads SQVTM; CDR2 reads ANQGSEA. The CDR3 spells CSVGPGQGGQPQHF. The CDR3 nucleotides read TGCAGCGTTGGGCCAGGACAGGGGGGGCAGCCCCAGCATTTT.

V is TRBV29-1 and J is TRBJ1-4; possible D gene TRBD1, 6 bases. Trimming took off 5 bases at V and 7 bases at J, with 14 bases between the two ends. The CDR3 is 13 residues long. CDR1 is SQVTM and CDR2 is ANQGSEA in the germline V gene. In nucleotides, the CDR3 is TGCAGCGTTTTTCTATCAGGGGTTGAAAAACTGTTTTTT. Translated, it gives CSVFLSGVEKLFF.

This clonotype occurred many times. The chain joins TRBV10-3 to TRBJ2-7; no reliable D call. Germline V gives CDR1 ENHRY, CDR2 SYGVKD. The V and J ends lost 3 bases and 3 bases respectively, with 9 bases between them. CDR3 length: 13 residues. The CDR3 DNA is TGTGCCATCAGTGACGGTTACAGCTACGAGCAGTACTTC. Translation: CAISDGYSYEQYF.

Many counts were recorded for this clonotype. This chain joins TRBV5-1 and TRBJ2-1; 10 nucleotides agree with TRBD1. Trimming at V came to 4 bases and at J to 5 bases, leaving 6 bases not matched to a gene. This CDR3 is 15 amino acids long. Germline V lookup: CDR1 SGHRS, CDR2 YFSETQ. The DNA of the CDR3 is TGCGCCAGCAGCCCGGACAGGGGGACAAACAATGAGCAGTTCTTC. Translating gives CASSPDRGTNNEQFF.

At least ten counts were recorded for this clonotype. This chain links TRBV5-1 with TRBJ2-2; TRBD1 matches at 10 bases. This CDR3 comprises 15 residues. V was clipped by 4 bases and J by 6 bases; unmatched bases: 6. Germline assignment: CDR1 SGHRS and CDR2 YFSETQ. The CDR3 is CASSVRDRGSGELFF. CDR3 DNA: TGCGCCAGCAGCGTCCGGGACAGGGGATCCGGGGAGCTGTTTTTT.

V and J are TRBV7-2 and TRBJ2-1; tentative D call: TRBD1 (5 bases). Germline loops: CDR1 SGHTA, CDR2 FQGNSA. The CDR3 is 18 amino acids. Trimming took off 1 base at V and 0 bases at J, with 16 bases between the two ends. CDR3 sequence (DNA): TGTGCCAGCAGCTTAGGTGTCAGGGCCAGGAGCTCCTACAATGAGCAGTTCTTC. The encoded protein is CASSLGVRARSSYNEQFF.

This clonotype was observed a handful of times. The chain couples TRBV30 to TRBJ1-3; the D is unclear. In germline, CDR1 is GTSNPN, CDR2 SVGIG (reference sequence). Trimming pared 3 bases from V and 0 bases from J, leaving 15 bases between. CDR3 length: 16 residues. CDR3 sequence reads: CAWRDRWRGSGNTIYF. Written as DNA, the CDR3 is TGTGCCTGGAGGGACCGGTGGCGGGGCTCTGGAAACACCATATATTTT. Filled out from reference TRBV30 and TRBJ1-3, the complete variable domain reads SQTIHQWPATLVQPVGSPLSLECTVEGTSNPNLYWYRQAAGRGLQLLFYSVGIGQISSEVPQNLSASRPQDRQFILSSKKLLLSDSGFYLCAWRDRWRGSGNTIYFGEGSWLTVV.

This sequence joins TRBV29-1 and TRBJ2-1; TRBD2 aligns across 10 bases. The CDR3 spans 14 residues. V shed 0 bases, J shed 6 bases, and the junction held 2 bases outside the gene matches. CDR1 is SQVTM, CDR2 ANQGSEA, per germline. The CDR3 DNA reads TGCAGCGTTGAAGATCTAGCGGGAGTCAATGAGCAGTTCTTC. Amino acids: CSVEDLAGVNEQFF.

This clonotype was observed a handful of times. This rearrangement joins TRBV9 to TRBJ2-3; D not certain. The CDR3 is made up of 14 amino acids. Germline CDR1 reads SGDLS; CDR2 reads YYNGEE. V shed 0 bases and J shed 0 bases, with 5 bases lying between them. The DNA for the CDR3 is TGTGCCAGCAGCGTAGCTAGGAGCACAGATACGCAGTATTTT. Its protein is CASSVARSTDTQYF.